This is a list of T cell receptor beta chains from one sample in a study of vaccination effects on CD4 cells after COVID-19. Assay: immunoSEQ multiplex PCR; the TCRdb copy retains only in-frame clones and omits some. The table has about 8,900 clones, around 74% seen once. Their antigens are not known. This specimen was CD4+ T cells from PBMCs cultured without peptide, taken after COVID-19 vaccination. These receptors came from a human donor who received a COVID-19 vaccine. Both conserved end residues are part of each CDR3. Fields, in order: V gene, clone size, J gene, D gene, CDR3 protein, CDR3 DNA. A D gene is named only where the DNA matches it firmly. Clone size, where shown, is once, few, many, or a class for clones that have expanded.

TRBV10-3	.	TRBJ1-1	.	CAIRDMNTEAFF	TGTGCCATCAGGGACATGAACACTGAAGCTTTCTTT
TRBV11-1	.	TRBJ2-7	.	CASSLDAPSSYEQYF	TGTGCCAGCAGTTTGGACGCCCCAAGCTCCTACGAGCAGTACTTC
TRBV15	.	TRBJ1-2	.	CATSIDTYGYTF	TGTGCCACCAGCATAGACACCTATGGCTACACCTTC
TRBV5-4	.	TRBJ2-5	TRBD1	CASSLGDRGTQETQYF	TGTGCCAGCAGCTTGGGGGACAGGGGAACACAAGAGACCCAGTACTTC
TRBV6-5	.	TRBJ2-3	TRBD1	CAIQPGQPSTDTQYF	TGTGCCATCCAGCCGGGACAGCCCAGCACAGATACGCAGTATTTT
TRBV5-1	.	TRBJ2-1	.	CASSPDPFGGNEQFF	TGCGCCAGCAGCCCAGACCCCTTCGGGGGCAATGAGCAGTTCTTC
TRBV27	.	TRBJ1-1	.	CASSGSLNTEAFF	TGTGCCAGCAGTGGGAGCCTGAACACTGAAGCTTTCTTT
TRBV18	.	TRBJ1-3	.	CASSPSIGETGNTIYF	TGTGCCAGCTCACCATCCATAGGGGAAACAGGAAACACCATATATTTT
TRBV27	.	TRBJ1-6	.	CASSFSGHPNSPLHF	TGTGCCAGCAGTTTTAGCGGACACCCCAATTCACCCCTCCACTTT
TRBV7-2	.	TRBJ1-5	.	CASSLGPLDGPQHF	TGTGCCAGCAGCTTAGGCCCCCTTGATGGACCCCAGCATTTT
TRBV19	few	TRBJ2-2	.	CASSSGRDTLITGELFF	TGTGCCAGTAGTTCTGGCCGGGACACTTTAATCACCGGGGAGCTGTTTTTT
TRBV28	.	TRBJ1-2	.	CASSLRGYGYTF	TGTGCCAGCAGTTTACGGGGATACGGCTACACCTTC
TRBV5-1	.	TRBJ2-3	.	CASRSPTDTQYF	TGCGCCAGCAGGAGTCCCACAGATACGCAGTATTTT
TRBV2	.	TRBJ1-1	.	CASILDRINTEAFF	TGTGCCAGCATCCTCGACAGAATAAACACTGAAGCTTTCTTT
TRBV6-5	once	TRBJ2-7	.	CASSLQGYEQYF	TGTGCCAGCAGCCTACAGGGCTACGAGCAGTACTTC